One sample yielded the 21 T cell receptor beta chains listed below, sequenced in a study of CD8 T cells in ankylosing spondylitis. Via MiXCR, TCRdb re-called the 5' RACE reads, giving one row per CDR3 protein. This table holds just over 300,000 distinct CDR3 sequences, around 21% found once. Material for sequencing was blood, either unsorted or a sorted T cell fraction (not recorded which). Receptors were obtained from a female donor with ankylosing spondylitis or in good health (not recorded which).

This clonotype came up a few times. V gene TRBV15 combines with J gene TRBJ2-5; D gene unclear. The CDR3 sequence is 13 residues long. Trimming removed 1 base at V and 5 bases at J, with 8 bases between. The V gene's germline CDR1 is LNHNV and CDR2 YYDKDF (reference sequence). The CDR3 DNA reads as TGTGCCACCAGCAGAGGAACCTCGGAGACCCAGTACTTC. The encoded protein is CATSRGTSETQYF.

The sample holds a few counts of this clonotype. The chain joins TRBV10-3 to TRBJ1-6; the D is unclear. Germline V gene lookup returns CDR1 ENHRY and CDR2 SYGVKD. CDR3 size: 12 residues. The V gene lost 6 bases and the J gene lost 14 bases, with 14 bases spanning the gap. CDR3 in amino acids: CAISLPQTALHF. CDR3 DNA: TGTGCCATCAGCTTACCCCAAACTGCCCTCCACTTT.

The J gene is TRBJ2-7, the V gene TRBV3-1; perhaps D is TRBD1 or TRBD2 (5 bases each). The CDR3 is 14 residues long. V lost 6 bases and J lost 7, with 19 bases in between. The germline V gene has CDR1 LGHDT and CDR2 YNNKEL (reference sequence). The chain's CDR3 is CASSPGTNSREQYF. The CDR3 region has the DNA TGTGCCAGCAGTCCCGGGACCAACTCTAGGGAGCAGTACTTC.

This chain joins TRBV29-1 and TRBJ2-3; TRBD2 matches at 10 bases. The ends lost 4 bases at V and 2 bases at J; junction bases unmatched: 3. The CDR3 has 14 residues. Germline CDR1 and CDR2: SQVTM and ANQGSEA. CDR3 amino acids: CSVGTSGITDTQYF. As DNA, the CDR3 is TGCAGCGTTGGGACTAGCGGAATCACAGATACGCAGTATTTT.

The V call is TRBV23-1, the J call TRBJ2-7; possibly TRBD1 or TRBD2 for D (8 bases each). TRBV23-1 is recorded as an ORF, its role being uncertain. V lost 5 bases and J lost 2, with 19 bases in between. The CDR3 loop spans 16 amino acids. The CDR3, as DNA: TGCGCCAGCAGTGGGGACGGGGGGGACAGGCCCTACGAGCAGTACTTC. It codes for CASSGDGGDRPYEQYF.

This clonotype was seen ten or more times. The chain combines TRBV12-3 or TRBV12-4 with TRBJ2-5; perhaps TRBD2 as D (5 bases). V lost 6 bases to trimming and J lost 2 bases, with 10 bases between them. This CDR3 is built from 13 residues. CDR3 DNA: TGTGCCAGCAGGCTAAGGGAGCAAGAGACCCAGTACTTC. The encoded protein is CASRLREQETQYF.

The chain joins TRBV24-1 to TRBJ2-5; no clear D gene. This CDR3 has 16 residues. V gave up 2 bases and J gave up 4 bases, with 16 bases separating them. CDR1 is KGHDR, CDR2 SFDVKD, per germline. CDR3: CATSDSESFIRETQYF. Written as DNA, the CDR3 is TGTGCCACCAGTGATTCGGAGAGCTTTATACGAGAGACCCAGTACTTC.

This clonotype was counted a few times. V and J are TRBV6-2 or TRBV6-3 and TRBJ1-1, with D tentatively TRBD1 (6 bases). CDR1 and CDR2 from the germline V gene are MNHEY and SVGEGT. The CDR3 length is 11 residues. Trimming took off 7 bases at V and 5 bases at J, with 8 bases between the two ends. CDR3 coding DNA: TGTGCCAGCAACGACAGGACTGAAGCTTTCTTT. Its translation is CASNDRTEAFF.

CDR3 sequence reads: CASRMGQGGVTEAFF. CDR3 nucleotides: TGTGCCAGCAGGATGGGACAGGGCGGAGTCACTGAAGCTTTCTTT. This rearrangement joins TRBV12-3 or TRBV12-4 to TRBJ1-1, with 9 bases lining up with TRBD1. Trimming cost V 6 bases and J 4 bases; bases outside gene matches: 9. CDR3 length equals 15 residues.

This clonotype was counted many times. The CDR3 coding sequence is TGTGCCAGCAGTTACCCGGACAGGAGACTTAACAATGAGCAGTTCTTC. It translates to CASSYPDRRLNNEQFF. The chain has TRBV6-5 and TRBJ2-1, with 7 bases matching TRBD1. The CDR3 extends over 16 amino acids. V was clipped by 2 bases and J by 5 bases; unmatched bases: 9. CDR1 and CDR2 from the germline V gene are MNHEY and SVGAGI.

This clonotype was detected ten times or more. The V call is TRBV29-1, the J call TRBJ2-3; unclear D gene. V was pared by 0 bases and J by 2 bases, with 6 bases between. The CDR3 has 13 residues. Germline V gives CDR1 SQVTM, CDR2 ANQGSEA. CDR3 sequence reads: CSVEETSTDTQYF. The CDR3 nucleotides read TGCAGCGTTGAAGAAACCTCCACAGATACGCAGTATTTT.

This clonotype showed up just a few times. The V call is TRBV20-1, the J call TRBJ1-2; 12 positions agree with TRBD1. There are 14 residues in the CDR3. The V and J ends lost 3 bases and 7 bases, in that order; junction bases with no gene match: 6. Germline V gives CDR1 DFQATT, CDR2 SNEGSKA (reference sequence). The CDR3 sequence: CSASAGQGARGYTF. In DNA, the CDR3 is TGCAGTGCTAGTGCGGGACAGGGGGCGCGTGGCTACACCTTC.

A few counts support this clonotype. The rearrangement uses TRBV18 and TRBJ1-1; D might be TRBD1 (5 bases). With 3 bases removed from V and 6 bases from J, the gap between germline ends came to 11 bases. The length of the CDR3 is 13 residues. The germline gives CDR1 KGHSH, CDR2 LQKENI. As DNA, the CDR3 is TGTGCCAGCTCACCCAGGGAAGTGGCTGAAGCTTTCTTT. This encodes CASSPREVAEAFF.

The gene calls are TRBV7-7 and TRBJ2-7; either TRBD1 or TRBD2 may fit D (5 bases each). Deletions cut 3 bases from V and 3 bases from J, with 15 bases between. This CDR3 is built from 15 residues. CDR1 is SSHAT, CDR2 FNYEAQ, per germline (reference sequence). This CDR3 reads CASSFIRDAHYEQYF. CDR3 in DNA: TGTGCCAGCAGCTTTATCCGGGACGCCCACTACGAGCAGTACTTC.

This clonotype has ten or more counts. This chain joins TRBV29-1 and TRBJ2-3; perhaps TRBD2 as D (5 bases). Deletions cut 2 bases from V and 0 bases from J, with 15 bases between. CDR3 length equals 16 residues. CDR1 is SQVTM, CDR2 ANQGSEA, per germline. The chain's CDR3 is CSVERVLADSTDTQYF. CDR3 DNA sequence: TGCAGCGTTGAAAGGGTGCTAGCAGATAGCACAGATACGCAGTATTTT.

The table lists this clonotype with a few counts. This chain connects TRBV19 to TRBJ1-1; tentative D call: TRBD1 (6 bases). Trimming took off 7 bases at V and 3 bases at J, with 12 bases between the two ends. Germline V gene sequence: CDR1 LNHDA, CDR2 SQIVND (reference sequence). The CDR3 runs to 13 residues. CDR3 bases: TGTGCCAGTACAGTAACAGGGTACACTGAAGCTTTCTTT. Its translation is CASTVTGYTEAFF.

Many counts were recorded for this clonotype. The chain joins TRBV6-5 to TRBJ2-7, with TRBD1 matching 9 bases. V was pared by 2 bases and J by 3 bases, with 5 bases of the junction left unmatched. This CDR3 contains 15 residues. Germline V CDR1 and CDR2: MNHEY, SVGAGI. CDR3 sequence reads: CASSYVPGQGYEQYF. CDR3 DNA: TGTGCCAGCAGTTACGTTCCGGGACAGGGCTACGAGCAGTACTTC.

The chain recombines TRBV29-1 with TRBJ1-5; TRBD1 aligns across 7 bases. Germline values: CDR1 SQVTM, CDR2 ANQGSEA. V shed 7 bases, J shed 2 bases, and the junction held 5 bases outside the gene matches. This CDR3 region has 13 residues. For the CDR3, the DNA is TGCAGCGCCGCGGGGACAGGCAATCAGCCCCAGCATTTT. Translation: CSAAGTGNQPQHF.

The chain couples TRBV29-1 to TRBJ2-7; maybe TRBD2 (6 bases). Trimming cost V 7 bases and J 2 bases, with 12 bases left between them. The CDR3 length is 12 residues. CDR1 and CDR2 (germline): SQVTM, ANQGSEA. The CDR3 region is CSASGVPYEQYF. CDR3 in DNA: TGCAGCGCCTCGGGGGTTCCCTACGAGCAGTACTTC.

V usage is TRBV7-9 and J usage is TRBJ2-3; weak D call: TRBD2 (5 bases). V shed 5 bases and J shed 6 bases, with 21 bases lying between them. CDR1 is SEHNR, CDR2 FQNEAQ, per germline (reference sequence). The CDR3 is 16 amino acids. The CDR3 region is CASSKLSGTHEDTQYF. CDR3 sequence (DNA): TGTGCCAGCAGCAAATTAAGCGGAACCCATGAGGATACGCAGTATTTT.

This clonotype was recorded a few times. The V gene is TRBV20-1, the J gene TRBJ1-5, with D perhaps TRBD1 (5 bases). This CDR3 has 14 residues. Trimming cost V 0 bases and J 7 bases, with 13 bases left between them. Germline values: CDR1 DFQATT, CDR2 SNEGSKA (reference sequence). The DNA for the CDR3 is TGCAGTGCTAGAGATCCCACAGGAAAGCAGCCCCAGCATTTT. The encoded protein is CSARDPTGKQPQHF.